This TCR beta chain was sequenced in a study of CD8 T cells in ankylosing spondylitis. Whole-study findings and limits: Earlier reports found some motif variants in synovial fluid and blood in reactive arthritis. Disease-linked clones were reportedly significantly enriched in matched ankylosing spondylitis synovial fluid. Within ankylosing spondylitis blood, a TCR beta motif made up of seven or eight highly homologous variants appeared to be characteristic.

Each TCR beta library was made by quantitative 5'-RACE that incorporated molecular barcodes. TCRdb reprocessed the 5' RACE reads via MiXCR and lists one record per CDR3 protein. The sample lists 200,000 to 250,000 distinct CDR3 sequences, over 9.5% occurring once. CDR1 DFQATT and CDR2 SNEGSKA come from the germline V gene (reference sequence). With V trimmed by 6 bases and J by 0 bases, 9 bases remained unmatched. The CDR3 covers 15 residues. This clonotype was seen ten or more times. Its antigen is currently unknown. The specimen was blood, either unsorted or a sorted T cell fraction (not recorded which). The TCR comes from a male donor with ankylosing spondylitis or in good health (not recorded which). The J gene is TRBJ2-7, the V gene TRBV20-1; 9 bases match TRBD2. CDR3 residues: CSAGPSGVNSYEQYF. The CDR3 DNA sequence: TGCAGTGCGGGACCTAGCGGGGTGAACTCCTACGAGCAGTACTTC.